A single T cell receptor (beta chain) is shown here with its context. The data stem from a study of blood T cell repertoires in COVID-19. Overall study: Specimens from acute and convalescent COVID-19 originated in the United States, Italy and Spain.

Germline CDR1 and CDR2: LGHDT and YNNKEL (reference sequence). CDR3 length: 13 amino acids. V dropped 4 bases and J dropped 7 bases, with 13 bases sitting between them. Participant-given clinical history determined each cohort assignment. TCRdb's copy holds only in-frame clones and misses some; the assay was immunoSEQ multiplex PCR. This table holds 250,000 to 350,000 clones, about nine tenths found once. V is TRBV3-1 (or the pseudogene TRBV3-2) and J is TRBJ1-1, with D hard to call. The receptor was derived from a woman in her late teens or twenties who had recovered from COVID-19. Input material: PBMCs or T cells enriched from blood (not recorded which). The CDR3 sequence: CASSPLAGVEAFF. CDR3 DNA sequence: TGTGCCAGCAGCCCCCTCGCCGGGGTTGAAGCTTTCTTT.